This TCR beta chain was documented in a study of blood T cell repertoires in COVID-19. At the level of the study: COVID-19 samples, acute and convalescent, were from the United States, Italy and Spain. PBMCs, B-cell-depleted T cells, or T cells provided the cDNA or gDNA that made up the material.

Profiled with immunoSEQ multiplex PCR; TCRdb holds only in-frame clones, not every one. The sample includes 90,000 to 110,000 clones, 65% to 80% of them seen just once. The CDR3 length is 15 residues. CDR1 is SGHDT and CDR2 is YYEEEE in the germline V gene. Trimming stripped 4 bases from V and 3 bases from J, with 16 bases between. This clonotype was sampled from a woman aged 70-85 years with acute or convalescent COVID-19. Sequenced: peripheral blood. The chain carries TRBV5-6 and TRBJ1-1; a possible D gene is TRBD1 (5 bases). The CDR3: CASSPKLGRDTEAFF. The CDR3 DNA reads TGTGCCAGCAGCCCGAAATTGGGCAGGGACACTGAAGCTTTCTTT.